Below, 12 T cell receptor beta chains from the same sample are listed, as sequenced in a study of cytomegalovirus exposure and HLA in healthy donors. The PCR contained 60 Vbeta and 13 Jbeta primers. TCRdb's copy holds only in-frame clones and misses some; the assay was immunoSEQ multiplex PCR. The sample comprises approximately 84,000 clones, more than 70% of which are singletons, and approximately 2.3% rests with the top ten. The specimen was PBMCs. The receptors here all came from a man aged 40-49 years in good health and CMV-seronegative.

The V and J genes are TRBV4-1 and TRBJ1-5, with D hard to call. V lost 4 bases, J lost 3 bases, and 10 bases lay in between. Per the germline V gene, CDR1 is MGHRA and CDR2 is YSYEKL. CDR3 size: 14 residues. The CDR3 DNA reads TGCGCCAGCAGCCCTACCGAATCCAATCAGCCCCAGCATTTT. Its translation is CASSPTESNQPQHF.

This sequence joins TRBV7-8 and TRBJ2-1; 8 nucleotides match TRBD1. Germline CDR1 is SGHVS and CDR2 is FQNEAQ. With 5 bases clipped from V and 8 bases from J, the junction kept 11 bases outside the gene matches. The CDR3 is made up of 15 amino acids. The CDR3 region is CASSLGQGAIDEQFF. Written as DNA, the CDR3 is TGTGCCAGCAGCCTAGGGCAGGGGGCGATCGATGAGCAGTTCTTC.

The V gene is TRBV28, the J gene TRBJ1-2; no definite D call. The germline V gene has CDR1 MDHEN and CDR2 SYDVKM. The CDR3 is 11 residues long. The V end lost 9 bases, the J end lost 5 bases, and 10 bases lay between the germline ends. CDR3 amino acids: CASSGRYGYTF. For the CDR3, the DNA is TGTGCCAGTTCGGGTCGTTATGGCTACACCTTC.

The chain uses TRBV27 and TRBJ2-1; 10 bases agree with TRBD2. V lost 0 bases, J lost 10 bases, and 3 bases stayed unmatched. Germline V lookup: CDR1 MNHEY, CDR2 SMNVEV (reference sequence). This CDR3 is built from 14 residues. CDR3 DNA: TGTGCCAGCAGTTTATCACTAGCGGGACCCGAGCAGTTCTTC. Amino acids: CASSLSLAGPEQFF.

The chain carries TRBV11-1 and TRBJ2-3, with 7 bases lining up with TRBD2. The CDR3 extends over 16 amino acids. The germline CDR1 and CDR2 sequences are SGHAT and FQDESV (reference sequence). V trimming: 5 bases; J trimming: 6 bases; junction bases outside the gene matches: 14. Written as DNA, the CDR3 is TGTGCCAGCAGCCTCACGGGAGGTAGGGCACTGGATACGCAGTATTTT. Protein product: CASSLTGGRALDTQYF.

The chain joins TRBV5-6 to TRBJ2-7; perhaps TRBD1 as D (5 bases). V lost 0 bases and J lost 2, with 12 bases in between. This CDR3 has 15 amino acids. CDR1 is SGHDT and CDR2 is YYEEEE in the germline V gene. As DNA, the CDR3 is TGTGCCAGCAGCTTGGTCAGGGCAGCGCCCTACGAGCAGTACTTC. Translating gives CASSLVRAAPYEQYF.

This clone was counted a single time. The V call is TRBV27, the J call TRBJ2-7, with TRBD2 identical over 7 bases. Germline V gene data show CDR1 as MNHEY and CDR2 as SMNVEV (reference sequence). V lost 2 bases, J lost 2 bases, and 6 bases stayed unmatched. This CDR3 is built from 15 residues. The CDR3 region has the DNA TGTGCCAGCAGTTTAGTTGCAGGGAGGGCCTACGAGCAGTACTTC. Translation gives CASSLVAGRAYEQYF.

The chain is built from TRBV2 and TRBJ1-4; possible D gene TRBD1, 6 bases. Trimming pared 2 bases from V and 6 bases from J, leaving 25 bases between. This CDR3 comprises 19 residues. Germline CDR1 and CDR2: SNHLY and FYNNEI. This chain's CDR3 is CASSEFWGLARDTHEKLFF. In DNA form, the CDR3 reads TGTGCCAGCAGTGAATTTTGGGGGCTTGCAAGGGACACTCATGAAAAACTGTTTTTT.

The genes are TRBV18 and TRBJ1-3, with 10 bases aligning to TRBD1. The CDR3 has 15 amino acids. Germline V gene sequence: CDR1 KGHSH, CDR2 LQKENI. V lost 6 bases to trimming and J lost 3 bases; unmatched junction nucleotides: 5. Here the CDR3 DNA reads TGTGCCAGCTCCGAGGGACAGGGGATTGGAAACACCATATATTTT. Protein product: CASSEGQGIGNTIYF.

This clone is a singleton in its sample. The chain employs TRBV7-3 and TRBJ2-2, with 7 bases lining up with TRBD1. Germline lookup yields CDR1 SGHTA and CDR2 FQGTGA. Trimming at V came to 5 bases and at J to 8 bases, leaving 5 bases not matched to a gene. The CDR3 loop spans 13 amino acids. The CDR3 sequence: CASSTTGSGELFF. The CDR3 DNA reads as TGTGCCAGCAGCACGACAGGGTCGGGGGAGCTGTTTTTT. Complete variable domain (other parts from reference TRBV7-3 and TRBJ2-2): GAGVSQTPSNKVTEKGKYVELRCDPISGHTALYWYRQSLGQGPEFLIYFQGTGAADDSGLPNDRFFAVRPEGSVSTLKIQRTERGDSAVYLCASSTTGSGELFFGEGSRLTVL.

The chain has TRBV5-4 and TRBJ2-1, with 13 positions matching TRBD2. The V gene end was trimmed by 0 bases and the J gene end by 5 bases; junction bases not matched to a gene: 2. The CDR3 is made up of 16 amino acids. From germline, CDR1 is SGHNT and CDR2 YYREEE (reference sequence). This chain's CDR3 is CASSLAGTSGNNEQFF. In DNA, the CDR3 is TGTGCCAGCAGCTTGGCCGGGACTAGCGGGAACAATGAGCAGTTCTTC.

This clone has just a few counts. The chain is built from TRBV10-2 and TRBJ2-7; 10 nucleotides agree with TRBD2. CDR3 length: 15 residues. J gave up 5 bases and V 6 bases, and 10 bases lay outside the gene matches. Germline loops: CDR1 WSHSY, CDR2 SAAADI. The CDR3 nucleotides read TGCGCCAGCAGCCTTACTAGCGGGAATCTGGACGAGCAGTACTTC. It codes for CASSLTSGNLDEQYF.